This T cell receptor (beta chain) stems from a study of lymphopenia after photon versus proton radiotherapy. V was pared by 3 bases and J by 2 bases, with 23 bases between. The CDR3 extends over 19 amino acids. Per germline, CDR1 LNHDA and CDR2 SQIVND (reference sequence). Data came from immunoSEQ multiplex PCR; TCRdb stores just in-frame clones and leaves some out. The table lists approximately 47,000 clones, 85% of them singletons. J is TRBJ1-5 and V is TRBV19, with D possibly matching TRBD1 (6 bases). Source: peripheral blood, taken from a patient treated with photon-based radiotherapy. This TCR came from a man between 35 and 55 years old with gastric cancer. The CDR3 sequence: CASSMSGGRYPLRNQPQHF. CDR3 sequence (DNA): TGTGCCAGTAGTATGTCTGGGGGGCGCTACCCCCTCCGCAATCAGCCCCAGCATTTT.